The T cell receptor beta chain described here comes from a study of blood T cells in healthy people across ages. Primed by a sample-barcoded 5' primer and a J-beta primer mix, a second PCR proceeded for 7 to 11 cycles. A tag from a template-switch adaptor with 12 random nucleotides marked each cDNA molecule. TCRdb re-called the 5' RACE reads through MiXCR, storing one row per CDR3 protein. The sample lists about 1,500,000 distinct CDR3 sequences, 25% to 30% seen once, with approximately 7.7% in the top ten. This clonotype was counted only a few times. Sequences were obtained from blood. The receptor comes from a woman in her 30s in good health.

CDR3 sequence reads: CASSLSGGRSSYEQYF. CDR3 DNA sequence: TGCGCCAGCAGCTTGAGTGGCGGGAGAAGCTCCTACGAGCAGTACTTC. The chain combines TRBV5-1 with TRBJ2-7; 7 positions match TRBD2. The germline V gene encodes CDR1 SGHRS and CDR2 YFSETQ. Trimming cost V 1 base and J 0 bases; bases outside gene matches: 7. This CDR3 has 16 amino acids.